The 16 T cell receptor beta chains reported below all come from one sample, sequenced in a study of technical replicates of blood from a few donors (dated by TCRdb to the late 2010s). The receptor library was made with the immunoSEQ multiplex PCR assay. The table was pulled from immuneACCESS by TCRdb, which kept in-frame rearrangements only. Such tables lose some clones; where checked, under half of the loss comes from unresolved V genes, and the rest has no known cause. For this sample there are about 62,000 clones; about 90% appear just once. Of the sample, roughly 5% falls within the top ten clones. The source material was PBMCs. These receptor sequences come from a human donor in good health. Some clones in this sample may be carry-over from other donors' samples.

This sequence joins TRBV21-1 and TRBJ2-5; whether TRBD2, the table's D call, matches the DNA was not checked. TRBV21-1 is a known pseudogene. The CDR3 is 17 amino acids. The CDR3 sequence is CASSKGTSGGSQETQYF. CDR3 nucleotide sequence: TGTGCCAGCAGCAAAGGGACTAGCGGGGGATCTCAAGAGACCCAGTACTTC.

The chain employs TRBV10-3 and TRBJ1-3; D possibly corresponds to TRBD1 (6 bases). CDR1 is ENHRY and CDR2 is SYGVKD in the germline V gene. V was trimmed by 8 bases and J by 0 bases, leaving 17 bases between them. The CDR3 sequence is 16 residues long. The CDR3: CAIGPGHLLSGNTIYF. Here the CDR3 DNA reads TGTGCCATCGGGCCGGGACACCTCCTCTCTGGAAACACCATATATTTT.

V is TRBV23-1 and J is TRBJ1-2; possible D gene TRBD1, 6 bases. Being an ORF, TRBV23-1 has a function that is uncertain. V shed 7 bases and J shed 0 bases, with 15 bases lying between them. The CDR3 totals 15 residues. The DNA of the CDR3 is TGCGCCAGCACCCAAGACAGGAAAGCTAACTATGGCTACACCTTC. Translated: CASTQDRKANYGYTF.

V usage is TRBV10-3 and J usage is TRBJ2-2; D perhaps matches TRBD2 (6 bases). Trimming took 4 bases from V and 6 from J, leaving 9 bases between them. The CDR3 totals 13 residues. Germline values: CDR1 ENHRY, CDR2 SYGVKD. In nucleotides, the CDR3 is TGTGCCATCAGTGGAATAGCGGCCGGGGAGCTGTTTTTT. It translates to CAISGIAAGELFF.

The V gene is TRBV4-1, the J gene TRBJ1-5; unclear D gene. The CDR3 contains 17 residues. The V gene lost 0 bases and the J gene lost 2 bases, with 14 bases spanning the gap. The germline V gene has CDR1 MGHRA and CDR2 YSYEKL. Written as DNA, the CDR3 is TGCGCCAGCAGCCAAGAGGGAGGAGGGAGCGGCAATCAGCCCCAGCATTTT. It is translated as CASSQEGGGSGNQPQHF.

This chain's CDR3 is CASSQVIPTGGEKLFF. The DNA for the CDR3 is TGCGCCAGCAGCCAAGTGATCCCGACCGGAGGTGAAAAACTGTTTTTT. The rearrangement joins TRBV4-1 to TRBJ1-4; D gene uncertain. The CDR3 is 16 residues long. The V gene's germline CDR1 is MGHRA and CDR2 YSYEKL. V was clipped by 1 base and J by 7 bases, with 16 bases between them.

The J gene is TRBJ2-5, the V gene TRBV10-3, with TRBD2 as a possible D gene (6 bases). The germline gives CDR1 ENHRY, CDR2 SYGVKD. V lost 2 bases and J lost 5, with 12 bases in between. The CDR3 is made up of 14 amino acids. The CDR3: CAISERPRGETQYF. CDR3 bases: TGTGCCATCAGTGAGCGGCCCCGGGGGGAGACCCAGTACTTC.

The V call is TRBV7-9, the J call TRBJ2-7; D is possibly TRBD1 (5 bases). V lost 5 bases and J lost 0, with 14 bases in between. The CDR3 has 15 residues. Per germline, CDR1 SEHNR and CDR2 FQNEAQ (reference sequence). The CDR3, as DNA: TGTGCCAGCAGCCCCCAGGGCGTCAGCTCCTACGAGCAGTACTTC. Its translation is CASSPQGVSSYEQYF.

The chain carries TRBV30 and TRBJ1-2, with no clear D. Trimming removed 3 bases at V and 8 bases at J, with 16 bases between. CDR1 GTSNPN and CDR2 SVGIG come from the germline V gene (reference sequence). This CDR3 region has 13 residues. CDR3 sequence reads: CAWRDTAGRGYTF. The CDR3 DNA is TGTGCCTGGAGAGACACAGCCGGCAGGGGCTACACCTTC.

DNA for the CDR3: TGTGCCAGCAGCCTGAACAGGGGGCTAAACTATGGCTACACCTTC. Translated: CASSLNRGLNYGYTF. This chain uses TRBV5-5 with TRBJ1-2; 9 bases align to TRBD1. Trimming took 4 bases from V and 2 from J; bases not matched to a gene: 6. This CDR3 has 15 amino acids. Germline V gene lookup returns CDR1 SGHKS and CDR2 YYEKEE (reference sequence). The full variable domain, in which reference TRBV5-5 and TRBJ1-2 provide the parts outside the CDR3, is DAGVTQSPTHLIKTRGQQVTLRCSPISGHKSVSWYQQVLGQGPQFIFQYYEKEERGRGNFPDRFSARQFPNYSSELNVNALLLGDSALYLCASSLNRGLNYGYTFGSGTRLTVV.

This clone was observed once. This CDR3 is CASSQAPQRQPQHF. DNA of the CDR3: TGCGCCAGCAGCCAAGCCCCCCAACGGCAGCCCCAGCATTTT. The chain carries TRBV4-1 and TRBJ1-5, with D uncertain. In germline, CDR1 is MGHRA, CDR2 YSYEKL. This CDR3 comprises 14 residues. Trimming removed 1 base at V and 7 bases at J, with 11 bases between.

The V gene is TRBV2, the J gene TRBJ2-7; 10 bases align to TRBD1. This CDR3 spans 13 amino acids. From germline, CDR1 is SNHLY and CDR2 FYNNEI. J was trimmed by 7 bases and V by 4 bases; bases with no gene match: 4. DNA of the CDR3: TGTGCCAGCAGTGGACAGGGGGCTCGGGAGCAGTACTTC. Translating it yields CASSGQGAREQYF.

This chain connects TRBV15 to TRBJ2-3; D might be TRBD1 (6 bases). The CDR3 spans 14 residues. Trimming shortened V by 6 bases and J by 4 bases, and 14 bases separated the two germline ends. The germline V gene has CDR1 LNHNV and CDR2 YYDKDF (reference sequence). The CDR3 DNA reads as TGTGCCACCAGGGGGACAAGCCCGTCAGATACGCAGTATTTT. This gives the protein CATRGTSPSDTQYF.

V is TRBV5-1 and J is TRBJ1-6; the D gene is possibly TRBD1 (5 bases). The ends were cut back, 4 bases at V and 7 bases at J, with 12 bases in the middle. CDR1 and CDR2 from the germline V gene are SGHRS and YFSETQ. The CDR3 runs to 14 residues. The chain's CDR3 is CASSPRGTNSPLHF. CDR3 DNA sequence: TGCGCCAGCAGCCCTCGGGGGACCAATTCACCCCTCCACTTT.

This clone is a singleton in its sample. The V gene is TRBV18, the J gene TRBJ1-2; a weak D match, TRBD1 (6 bases). The CDR3 contains 14 residues. Trimming shortened V by 2 bases and J by 1 base, and 8 bases separated the two germline ends. CDR1 is KGHSH, CDR2 LQKENI, per germline. The CDR3 DNA is TGTGCCAGCTCACCAGGACAGAGTAACTATGGCTACACCTTC. Encoded protein: CASSPGQSNYGYTF. The complete variable domain, with remaining parts taken from reference TRBV18 and TRBJ1-2, reads NAGVMQNPRHLVRRRGQEARLRCSPMKGHSHVYWYRQLPEEGLKFMVYLQKENIIDESGMPKERFSAEFPKEGPSILRIQQVVRGDSAAYFCASSPGQSNYGYTFGSGTRLTVV.

CDR3 sequence: CSVNRGGGAFF. The CDR3 nucleotides read TGCAGTGTCAACAGGGGCGGAGGGGCTTTCTTT. This chain connects TRBV20-1 to TRBJ1-1; 7 bases are shared with TRBD1. J lost 11 bases, V lost 7 bases, and 10 bases had no gene match. This CDR3 comprises 11 residues. The germline V gene encodes CDR1 DFQATT and CDR2 SNEGSKA (reference sequence).